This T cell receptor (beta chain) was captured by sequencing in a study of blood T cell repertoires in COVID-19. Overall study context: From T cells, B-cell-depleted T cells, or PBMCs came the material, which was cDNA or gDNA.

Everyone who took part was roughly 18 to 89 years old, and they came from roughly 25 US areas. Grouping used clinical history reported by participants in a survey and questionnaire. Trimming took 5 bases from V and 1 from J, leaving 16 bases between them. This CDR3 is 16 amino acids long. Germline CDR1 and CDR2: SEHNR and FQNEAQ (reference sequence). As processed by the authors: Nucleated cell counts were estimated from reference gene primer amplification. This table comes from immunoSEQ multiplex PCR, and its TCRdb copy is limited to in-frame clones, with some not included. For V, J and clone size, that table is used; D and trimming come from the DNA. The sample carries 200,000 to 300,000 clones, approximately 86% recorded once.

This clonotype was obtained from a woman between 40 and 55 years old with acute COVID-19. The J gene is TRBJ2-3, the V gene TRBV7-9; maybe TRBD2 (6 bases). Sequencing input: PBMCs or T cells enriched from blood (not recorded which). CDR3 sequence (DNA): TGTGCCAGCAGCATACGACGGTTAGCGGGCACAGATACGCAGTATTTT. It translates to CASSIRRLAGTDTQYF.